These 2 T cell receptor beta chains share one sample of origin, sequenced in a study of T cell responses to AZD1222 COVID-19 vaccine (dated by TCRdb to about 2021). Libraries were prepared through the immunoSEQ multiplex PCR assay. In its TCRdb copy, this immuneACCESS table keeps in-frame sequences only and misses some clones. Where compared with another copy, unresolved V genes explain less than half of these, and the others have no known cause. The sample table holds some 150,000 clones, of which almost 85% were seen once. The ten largest clones represent 6.5% to 8.5% of the sample. According to the study, the label for this sample's time point signals: about 28 days (+/-7) after the second vaccine dose. The sample's treatment or condition label, in plain terms: meningococcal conjugate vaccine given as trial control. Sample: peripheral blood, taken 28 days after the second dose of the MenACWY control vaccine. The receptors were sampled from an adult who received the MenACWY meningococcal vaccine as a control.

CDR3 DNA: TGTGCCAGTAGTATAGAGGGGCTCGGGGTTTTTAGCTCCTACAATGAGCAGTTCTTC. It encodes CASSIEGLGVFSSYNEQFF. This chain connects TRBV19 to TRBJ2-1; tentatively, D is TRBD1 or TRBD2 (5 bases each). Germline assignment: CDR1 LNHDA and CDR2 SQIVND (reference sequence). Trimming removed 0 bases from V and 0 bases from J, with 18 bases in between. The CDR3 runs 19 residues.

The chain employs TRBV27 and TRBJ1-3; 7 bases are shared with TRBD1. This CDR3 is built from 18 residues. V was clipped by 5 bases and J by 0 bases; unmatched bases: 13. The germline V gene has CDR1 MNHEY and CDR2 SMNVEV (reference sequence). CDR3 region: CASSARTRDSYSGNTIYF. The CDR3 nucleotides are TGTGCCAGCAGTGCCCGTACCCGGGACAGCTACTCTGGAAACACCATATATTTT.